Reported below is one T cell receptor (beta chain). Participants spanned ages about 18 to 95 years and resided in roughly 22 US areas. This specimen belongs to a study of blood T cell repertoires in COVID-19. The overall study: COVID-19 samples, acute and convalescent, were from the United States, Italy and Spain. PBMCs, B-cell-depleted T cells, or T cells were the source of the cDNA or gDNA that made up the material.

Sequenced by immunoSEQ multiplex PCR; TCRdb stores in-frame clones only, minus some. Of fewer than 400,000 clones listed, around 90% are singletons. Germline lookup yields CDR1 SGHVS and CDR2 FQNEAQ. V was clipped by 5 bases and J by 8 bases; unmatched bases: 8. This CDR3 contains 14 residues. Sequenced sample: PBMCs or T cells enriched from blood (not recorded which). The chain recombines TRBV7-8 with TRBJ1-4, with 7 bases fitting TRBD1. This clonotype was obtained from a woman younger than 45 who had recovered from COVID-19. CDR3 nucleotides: TGTGCCAGCAGCGCACAGGGGAAGGTCGAAAAACTGTTTTTT. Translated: CASSAQGKVEKLFF.